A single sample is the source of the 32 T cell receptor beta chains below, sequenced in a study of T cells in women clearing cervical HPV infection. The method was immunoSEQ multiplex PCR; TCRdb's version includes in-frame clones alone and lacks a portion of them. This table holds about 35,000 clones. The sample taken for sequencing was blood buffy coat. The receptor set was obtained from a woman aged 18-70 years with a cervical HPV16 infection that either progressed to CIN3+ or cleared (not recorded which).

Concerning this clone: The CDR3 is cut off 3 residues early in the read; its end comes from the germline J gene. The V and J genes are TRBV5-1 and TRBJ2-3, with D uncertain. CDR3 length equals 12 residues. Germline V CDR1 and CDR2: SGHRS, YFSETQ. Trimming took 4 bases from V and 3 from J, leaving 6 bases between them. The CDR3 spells CASSLNTDTQYF. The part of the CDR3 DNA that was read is TGCGCCAGCAGCCTAAATACAGATACG.

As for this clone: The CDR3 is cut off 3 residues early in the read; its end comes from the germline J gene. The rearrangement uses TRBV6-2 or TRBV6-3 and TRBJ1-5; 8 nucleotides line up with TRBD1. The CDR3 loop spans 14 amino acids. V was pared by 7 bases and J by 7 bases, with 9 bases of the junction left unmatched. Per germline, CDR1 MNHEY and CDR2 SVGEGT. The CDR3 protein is CASTPGGGGQPQHF. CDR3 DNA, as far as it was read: TGTGCCAGCACCCCAGGGGGCGGCGGACAGCCC.

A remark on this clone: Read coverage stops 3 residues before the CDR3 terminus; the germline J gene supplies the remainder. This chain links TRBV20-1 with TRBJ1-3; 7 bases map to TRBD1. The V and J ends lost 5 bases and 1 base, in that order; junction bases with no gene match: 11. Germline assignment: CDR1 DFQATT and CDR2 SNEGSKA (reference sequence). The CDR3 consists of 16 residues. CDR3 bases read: TGCAGTGCTTCCCCACACAGGGGTTTTTCTGGAAACACC. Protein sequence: CSASPHRGFSGNT. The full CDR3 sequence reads CSASPHRGFSGNTIYF.

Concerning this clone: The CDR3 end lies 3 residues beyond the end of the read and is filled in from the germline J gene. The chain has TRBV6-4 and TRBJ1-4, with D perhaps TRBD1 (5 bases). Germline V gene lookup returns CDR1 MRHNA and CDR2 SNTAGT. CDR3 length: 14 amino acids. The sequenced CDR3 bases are TGTGCCAGCAGTGACTCCCCAGGGAATTCACCA. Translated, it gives CASSDSPGNSP. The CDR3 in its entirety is CASSDSPGNSPLFF.

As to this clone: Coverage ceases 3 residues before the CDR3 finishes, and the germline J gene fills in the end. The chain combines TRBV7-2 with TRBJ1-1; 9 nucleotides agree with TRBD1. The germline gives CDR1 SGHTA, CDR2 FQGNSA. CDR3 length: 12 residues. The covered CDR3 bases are TGTGCCAGCAGCTTGGGACAGGGAAGA. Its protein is CASSLGQGR. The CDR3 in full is CASSLGQGRAFF.

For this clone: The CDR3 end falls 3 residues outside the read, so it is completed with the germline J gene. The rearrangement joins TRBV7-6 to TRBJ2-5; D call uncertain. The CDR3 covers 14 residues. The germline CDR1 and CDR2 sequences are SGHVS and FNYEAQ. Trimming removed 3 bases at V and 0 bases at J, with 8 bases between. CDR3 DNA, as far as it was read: TGTGCCAGCAGCTTCTCGCGAAACCAAGAGACC. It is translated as CASSFSRNQET. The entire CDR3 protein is CASSFSRNQETQYF.

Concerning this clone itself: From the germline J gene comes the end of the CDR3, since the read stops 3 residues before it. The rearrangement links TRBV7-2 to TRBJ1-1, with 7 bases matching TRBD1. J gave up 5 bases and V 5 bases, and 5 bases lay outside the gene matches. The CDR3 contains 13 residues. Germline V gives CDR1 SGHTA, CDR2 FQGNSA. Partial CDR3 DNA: TGTGCCAGCAGCCCTGACAGGGTAACTGAA. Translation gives CASSPDRVTE. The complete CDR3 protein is CASSPDRVTEAFF.

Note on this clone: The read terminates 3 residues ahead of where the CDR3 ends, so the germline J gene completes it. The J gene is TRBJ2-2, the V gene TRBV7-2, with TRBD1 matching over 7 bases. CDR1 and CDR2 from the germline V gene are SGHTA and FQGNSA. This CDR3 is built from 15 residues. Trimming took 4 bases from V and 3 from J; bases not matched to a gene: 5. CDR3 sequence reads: CASSSQGSYTGELFF. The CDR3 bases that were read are TGTGCCAGCAGCTCACAGGGGTCCTACACCGGGGAG.

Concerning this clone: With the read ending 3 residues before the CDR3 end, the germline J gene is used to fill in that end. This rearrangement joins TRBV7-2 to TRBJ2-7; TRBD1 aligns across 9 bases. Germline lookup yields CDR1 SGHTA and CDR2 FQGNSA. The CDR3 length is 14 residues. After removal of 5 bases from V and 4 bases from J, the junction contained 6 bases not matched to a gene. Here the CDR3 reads CASSPTGGKYEQYF. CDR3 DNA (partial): TGTGCCAGCAGCCCCACAGGGGGCAAATACGAG.

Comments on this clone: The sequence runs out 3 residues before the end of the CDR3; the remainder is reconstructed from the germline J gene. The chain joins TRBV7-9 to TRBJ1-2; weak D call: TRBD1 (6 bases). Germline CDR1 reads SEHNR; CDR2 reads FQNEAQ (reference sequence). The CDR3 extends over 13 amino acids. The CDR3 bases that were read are TGTGCCAGCAGCTTAGGTGGGGGCCGGGGC. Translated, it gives CASSLGGGRG. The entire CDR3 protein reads CASSLGGGRGYTF.

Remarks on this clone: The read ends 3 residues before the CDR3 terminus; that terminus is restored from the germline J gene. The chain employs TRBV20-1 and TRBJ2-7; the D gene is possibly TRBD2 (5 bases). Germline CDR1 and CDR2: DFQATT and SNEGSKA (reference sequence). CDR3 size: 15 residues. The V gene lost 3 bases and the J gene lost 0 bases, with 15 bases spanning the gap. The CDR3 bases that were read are TGCAGTGCTAGCTGGCCTAGGGCGGGCTCCTACGAG. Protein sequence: CSASWPRAGSYE. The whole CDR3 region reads CSASWPRAGSYEQYF.

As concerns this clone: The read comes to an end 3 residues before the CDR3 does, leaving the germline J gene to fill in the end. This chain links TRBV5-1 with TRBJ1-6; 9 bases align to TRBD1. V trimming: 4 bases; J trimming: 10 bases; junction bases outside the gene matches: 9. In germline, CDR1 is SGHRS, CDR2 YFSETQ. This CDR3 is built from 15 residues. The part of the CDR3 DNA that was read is TGCGCCAGCAGCCCCGAGGGACAGGGTCTGTCACCC. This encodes CASSPEGQGLSP. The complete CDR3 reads CASSPEGQGLSPLHF.

The part of the CDR3 DNA that was read is TGTGCCAGCAGTTTCTCGACGGGCACCGGGGAG. It is translated as CASSFSTGTGE. The whole CDR3 protein is CASSFSTGTGELFF. The V and J genes are TRBV12-3 or TRBV12-4 and TRBJ2-2; no definite D call. Read data end 3 residues before the CDR3 end; the end is taken from the germline J gene. Trimming removed 3 bases at V and 4 bases at J, with 9 bases between. The CDR3 runs 14 residues.

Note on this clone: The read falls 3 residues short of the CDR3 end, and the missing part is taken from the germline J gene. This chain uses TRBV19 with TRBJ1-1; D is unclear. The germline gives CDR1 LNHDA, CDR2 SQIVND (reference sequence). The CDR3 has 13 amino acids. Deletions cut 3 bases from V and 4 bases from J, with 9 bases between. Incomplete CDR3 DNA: TGTGCCAGTAGTATGGCAGGTTCCACTGAA. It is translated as CASSMAGSTE. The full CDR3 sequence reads CASSMAGSTEAFF.

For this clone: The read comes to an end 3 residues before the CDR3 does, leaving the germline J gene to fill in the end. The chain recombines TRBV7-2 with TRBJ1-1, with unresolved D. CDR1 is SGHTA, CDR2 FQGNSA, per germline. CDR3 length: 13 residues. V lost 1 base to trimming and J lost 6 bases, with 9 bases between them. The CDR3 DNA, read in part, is TGTGCCAGCAGCTTAGGAGCCGGGGCTGAA. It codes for CASSLGAGAE. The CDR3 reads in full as CASSLGAGAEAFF.

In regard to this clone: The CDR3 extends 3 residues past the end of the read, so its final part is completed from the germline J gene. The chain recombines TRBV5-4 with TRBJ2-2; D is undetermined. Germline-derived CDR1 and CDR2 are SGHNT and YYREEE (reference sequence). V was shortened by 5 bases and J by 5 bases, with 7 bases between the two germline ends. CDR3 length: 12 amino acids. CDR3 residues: CASSFRTGELFF. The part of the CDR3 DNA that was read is TGTGCCAGCAGTTTTCGGACCGGGGAG. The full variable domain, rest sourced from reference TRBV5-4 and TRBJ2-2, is ETGVTQSPTHLIKTRGQQVTLRCSSQSGHNTVSWYQQALGQGPQFIFQYYREEENGRGNFPPRFSGLQFPNYSSELNVNALELDDSALYLCASSFRTGELFFGEGSRLTVL.

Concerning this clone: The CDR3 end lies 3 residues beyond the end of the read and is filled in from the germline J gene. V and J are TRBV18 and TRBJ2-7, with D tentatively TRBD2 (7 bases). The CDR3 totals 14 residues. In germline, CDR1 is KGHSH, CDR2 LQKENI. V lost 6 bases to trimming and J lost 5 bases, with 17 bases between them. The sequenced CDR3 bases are TGTGCCAGCTCTCCCGGGACGGGGGGCGACGAG. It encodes CASSPGTGGDE. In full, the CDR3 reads CASSPGTGGDEQYF. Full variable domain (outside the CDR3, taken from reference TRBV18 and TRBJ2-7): NAGVMQNPRHLVRRRGQEARLRCSPMKGHSHVYWYRQLPEEGLKFMVYLQKENIIDESGMPKERFSAEFPKEGPSILRIQQVVRGDSAAYFCASSPGTGGDEQYFGPGTRLTVT.

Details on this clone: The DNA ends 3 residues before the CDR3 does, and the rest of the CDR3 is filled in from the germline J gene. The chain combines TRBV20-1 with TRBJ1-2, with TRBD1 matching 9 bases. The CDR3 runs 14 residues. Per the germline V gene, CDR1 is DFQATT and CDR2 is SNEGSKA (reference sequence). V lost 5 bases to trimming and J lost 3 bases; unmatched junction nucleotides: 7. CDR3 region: CSALTGGADYGYTF. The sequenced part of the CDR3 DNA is TGCAGTGCTTTAACAGGGGGCGCGGACTATGGC.

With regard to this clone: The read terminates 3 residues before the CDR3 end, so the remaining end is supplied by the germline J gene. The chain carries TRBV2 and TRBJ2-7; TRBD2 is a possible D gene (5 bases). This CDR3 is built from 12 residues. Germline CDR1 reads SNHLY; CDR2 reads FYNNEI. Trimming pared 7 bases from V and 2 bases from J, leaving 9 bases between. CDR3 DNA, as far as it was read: TGTGCCAGCAAGGCGGGTACCTACGAG. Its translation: CASKAGTYE. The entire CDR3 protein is CASKAGTYEQYF.

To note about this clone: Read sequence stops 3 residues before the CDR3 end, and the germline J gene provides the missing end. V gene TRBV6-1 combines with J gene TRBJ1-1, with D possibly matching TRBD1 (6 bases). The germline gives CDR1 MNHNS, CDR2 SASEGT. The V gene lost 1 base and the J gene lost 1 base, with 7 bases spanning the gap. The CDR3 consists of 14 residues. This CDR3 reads CASSEGRGNTEAFF. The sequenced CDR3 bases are TGTGCCAGCAGTGAAGGCAGGGGGAACACTGAA.

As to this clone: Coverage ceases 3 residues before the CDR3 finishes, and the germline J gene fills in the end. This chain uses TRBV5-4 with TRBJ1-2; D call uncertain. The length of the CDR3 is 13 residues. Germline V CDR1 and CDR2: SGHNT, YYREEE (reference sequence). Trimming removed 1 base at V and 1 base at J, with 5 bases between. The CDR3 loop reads CASSLSNNYGYTF. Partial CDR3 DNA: TGTGCCAGCAGCTTGTCAAATAACTATGGC. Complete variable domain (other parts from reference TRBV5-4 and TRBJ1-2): ETGVTQSPTHLIKTRGQQVTLRCSSQSGHNTVSWYQQALGQGPQFIFQYYREEENGRGNFPPRFSGLQFPNYSSELNVNALELDDSALYLCASSLSNNYGYTFGSGTRLTVV.

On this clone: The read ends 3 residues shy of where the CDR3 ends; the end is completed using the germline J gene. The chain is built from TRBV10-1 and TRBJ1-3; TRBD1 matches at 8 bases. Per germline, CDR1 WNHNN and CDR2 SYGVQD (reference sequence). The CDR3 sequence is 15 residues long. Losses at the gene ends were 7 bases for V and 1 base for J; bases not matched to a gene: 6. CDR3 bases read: TGCGCCAGCATTAGTACAGGGGGGTCTGGAAACACC. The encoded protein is CASISTGGSGNT. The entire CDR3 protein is CASISTGGSGNTIYF.

The CDR3 DNA, read in part, is TGTGCCTGGAGTGTCGGGGTGTTGAGCTCCTATAATTCACCC. This sequence encodes CAWSVGVLSSYNSP. The CDR3 in full is CAWSVGVLSSYNSPLHF. V is TRBV30 and J is TRBJ1-6; D not certain. The read stops 3 residues short of the end of the CDR3; the missing end is completed from the germline J gene. The ends were cut back, 0 bases at V and 0 bases at J, with 12 bases in the middle. Per the germline V gene, CDR1 is GTSNPN and CDR2 is SVGIG (reference sequence). CDR3 length equals 17 residues.

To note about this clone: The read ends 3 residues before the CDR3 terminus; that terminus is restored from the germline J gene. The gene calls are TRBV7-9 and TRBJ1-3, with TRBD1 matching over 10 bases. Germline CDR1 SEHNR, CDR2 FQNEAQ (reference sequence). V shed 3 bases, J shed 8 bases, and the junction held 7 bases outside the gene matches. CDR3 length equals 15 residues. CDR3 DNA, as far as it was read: TGTGCCAGCAGCTTGATTGGGACAGGGGCGCACACC. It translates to CASSLIGTGAHT. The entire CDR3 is CASSLIGTGAHTIYF. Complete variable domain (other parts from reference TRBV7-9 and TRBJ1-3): DTGVSQNPRHKITKRGQNVTFRCDPISEHNRLYWYRQTLGQGPEFLTYFQNEAQLEKSRLLSDRFSAERPKGSFSTLEIQRTEQGDSAMYLCASSLIGTGAHTIYFGEGSWLTVV.

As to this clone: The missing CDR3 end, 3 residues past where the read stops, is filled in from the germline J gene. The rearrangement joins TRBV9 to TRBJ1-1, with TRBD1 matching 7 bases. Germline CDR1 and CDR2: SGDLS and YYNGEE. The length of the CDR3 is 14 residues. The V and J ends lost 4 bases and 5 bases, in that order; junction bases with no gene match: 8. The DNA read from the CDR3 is TGTGCCAGCAGCCGAACAGGGGTTCAAACTGAA. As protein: CASSRTGVQTE. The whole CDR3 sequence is CASSRTGVQTEAFF.

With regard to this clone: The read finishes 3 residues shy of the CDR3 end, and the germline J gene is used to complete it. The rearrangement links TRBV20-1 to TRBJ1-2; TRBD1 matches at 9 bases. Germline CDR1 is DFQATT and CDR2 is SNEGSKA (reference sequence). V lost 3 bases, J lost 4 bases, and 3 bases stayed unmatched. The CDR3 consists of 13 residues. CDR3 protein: CSASTGGVYGYTF. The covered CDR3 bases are TGCAGTGCTAGTACAGGGGGCGTCTATGGC.

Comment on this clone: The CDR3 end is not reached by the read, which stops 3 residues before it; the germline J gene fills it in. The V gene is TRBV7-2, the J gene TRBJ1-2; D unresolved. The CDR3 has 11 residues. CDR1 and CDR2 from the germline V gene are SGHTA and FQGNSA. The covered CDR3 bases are TGTGCCAGCAGCTCCACAGATACC. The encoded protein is CASSSTDT. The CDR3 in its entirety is CASSSTDTYTF.

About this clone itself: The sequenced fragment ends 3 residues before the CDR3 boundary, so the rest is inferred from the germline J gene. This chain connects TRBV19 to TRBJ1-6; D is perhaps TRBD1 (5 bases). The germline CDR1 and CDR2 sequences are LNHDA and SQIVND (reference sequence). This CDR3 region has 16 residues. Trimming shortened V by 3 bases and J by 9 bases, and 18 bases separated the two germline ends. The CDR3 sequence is CASSIVVGRRGSPLHF. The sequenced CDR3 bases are TGTGCCAGTAGTATCGTCGTGGGCAGAAGGGGTTCACCC.

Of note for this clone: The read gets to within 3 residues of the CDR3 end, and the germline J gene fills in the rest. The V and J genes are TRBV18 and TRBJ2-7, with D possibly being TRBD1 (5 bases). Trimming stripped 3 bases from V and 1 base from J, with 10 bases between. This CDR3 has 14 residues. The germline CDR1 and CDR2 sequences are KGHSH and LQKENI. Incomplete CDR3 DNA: TGTGCCAGCTCACCTAAGGGGCGGTCCTACGAG. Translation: CASSPKGRSYE. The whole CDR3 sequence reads CASSPKGRSYEQYF.

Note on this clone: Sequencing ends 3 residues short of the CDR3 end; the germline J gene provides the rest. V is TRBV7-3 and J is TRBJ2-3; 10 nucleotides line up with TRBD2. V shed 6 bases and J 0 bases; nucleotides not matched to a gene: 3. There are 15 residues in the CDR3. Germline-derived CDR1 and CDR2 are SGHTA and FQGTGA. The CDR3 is CASSSSGGSTDTQYF. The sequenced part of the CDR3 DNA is TGTGCCAGCAGTTCTAGCGGGGGTAGCACAGATACG. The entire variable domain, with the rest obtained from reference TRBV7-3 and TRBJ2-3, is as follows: GAGVSQTPSNKVTEKGKYVELRCDPISGHTALYWYRQSLGQGPEFLIYFQGTGAADDSGLPNDRFFAVRPEGSVSTLKIQRTERGDSAVYLCASSSSGGSTDTQYFGPGTRLTVL.

Incomplete CDR3 DNA: TGCAGTGCTCCCGACAGGGTCGGGGCCAACGTC. Its protein is CSAPDRVGANV. The CDR3 reads in full as CSAPDRVGANVLTF. V is TRBV20-1 and J is TRBJ2-6, with TRBD1 matching over 7 bases. The read comes to an end 3 residues before the CDR3 does, leaving the germline J gene to fill in the end. CDR3 length: 14 amino acids. Germline V gives CDR1 DFQATT, CDR2 SNEGSKA (reference sequence). The J segment lost 4 bases and the V segment lost 5 bases, leaving 5 bases of the junction unmatched.

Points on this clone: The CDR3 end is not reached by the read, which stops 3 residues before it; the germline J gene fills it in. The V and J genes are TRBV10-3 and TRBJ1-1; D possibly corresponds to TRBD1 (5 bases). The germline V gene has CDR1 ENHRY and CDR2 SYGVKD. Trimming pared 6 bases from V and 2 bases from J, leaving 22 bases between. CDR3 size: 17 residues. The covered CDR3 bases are TGTGCCATCAGCGCAGAACCGAGGGGCCAACGAAACACTGAA. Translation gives CAISAEPRGQRNTE. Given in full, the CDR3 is CAISAEPRGQRNTEAFF.